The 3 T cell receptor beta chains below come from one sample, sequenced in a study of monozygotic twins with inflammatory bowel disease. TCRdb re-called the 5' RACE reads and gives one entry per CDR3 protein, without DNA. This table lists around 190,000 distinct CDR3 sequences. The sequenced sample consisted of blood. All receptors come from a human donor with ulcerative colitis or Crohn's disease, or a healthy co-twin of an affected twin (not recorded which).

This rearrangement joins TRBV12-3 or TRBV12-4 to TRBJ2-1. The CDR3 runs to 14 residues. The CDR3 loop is CASSISSSYNEQFF.

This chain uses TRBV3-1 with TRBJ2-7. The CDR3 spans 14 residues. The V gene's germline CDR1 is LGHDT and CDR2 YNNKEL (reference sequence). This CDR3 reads CASSRQRSSYEQYF.

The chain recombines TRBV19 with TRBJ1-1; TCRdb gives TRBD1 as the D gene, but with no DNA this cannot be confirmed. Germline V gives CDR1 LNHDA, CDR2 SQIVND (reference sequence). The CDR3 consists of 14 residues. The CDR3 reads CASSILVPITEAFF.